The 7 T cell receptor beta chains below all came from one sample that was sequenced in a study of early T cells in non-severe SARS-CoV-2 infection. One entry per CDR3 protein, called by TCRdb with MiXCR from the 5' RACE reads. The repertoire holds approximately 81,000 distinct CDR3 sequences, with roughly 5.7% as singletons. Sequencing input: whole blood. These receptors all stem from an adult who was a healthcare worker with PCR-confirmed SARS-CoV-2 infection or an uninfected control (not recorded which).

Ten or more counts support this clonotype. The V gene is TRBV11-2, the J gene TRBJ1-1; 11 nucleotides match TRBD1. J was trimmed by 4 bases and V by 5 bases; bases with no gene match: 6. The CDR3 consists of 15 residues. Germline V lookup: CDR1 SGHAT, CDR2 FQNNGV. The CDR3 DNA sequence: TGTGCCAGCAGCCTAATAGGGACAGGGGGCACTGAAGCTTTCTTT. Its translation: CASSLIGTGGTEAFF.

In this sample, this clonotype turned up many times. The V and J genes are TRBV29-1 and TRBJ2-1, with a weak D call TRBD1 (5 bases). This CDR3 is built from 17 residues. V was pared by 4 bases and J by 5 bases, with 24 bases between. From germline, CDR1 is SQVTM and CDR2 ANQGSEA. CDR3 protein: CSVVPLLGRVRHNEQFF. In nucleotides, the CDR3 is TGCAGCGTTGTCCCCCTCCTCGGCAGGGTTAGACACAATGAGCAGTTCTTC.

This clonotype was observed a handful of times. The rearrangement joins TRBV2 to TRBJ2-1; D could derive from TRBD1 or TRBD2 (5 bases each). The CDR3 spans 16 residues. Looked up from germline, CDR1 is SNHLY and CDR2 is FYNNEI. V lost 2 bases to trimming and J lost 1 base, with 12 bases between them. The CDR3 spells CASSERGERSYNEQFF. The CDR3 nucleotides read TGTGCCAGCAGTGAAAGAGGGGAAAGATCCTACAATGAGCAGTTCTTC.

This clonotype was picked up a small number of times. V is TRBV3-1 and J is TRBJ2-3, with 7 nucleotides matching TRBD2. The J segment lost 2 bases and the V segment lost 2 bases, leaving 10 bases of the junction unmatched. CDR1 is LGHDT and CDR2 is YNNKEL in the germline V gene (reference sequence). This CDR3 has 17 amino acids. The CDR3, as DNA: TGTGCCAGCAGCCAACGTGGGGCGGGGGTCGTCACAGATACGCAGTATTTT. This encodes CASSQRGAGVVTDTQYF.

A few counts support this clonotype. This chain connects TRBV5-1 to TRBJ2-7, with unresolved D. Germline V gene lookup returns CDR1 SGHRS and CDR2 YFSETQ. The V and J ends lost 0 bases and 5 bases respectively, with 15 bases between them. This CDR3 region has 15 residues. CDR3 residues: CASSLVRTRGNEQYF. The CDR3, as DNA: TGCGCCAGCAGCTTGGTGAGGACCCGAGGTAACGAGCAGTACTTC.

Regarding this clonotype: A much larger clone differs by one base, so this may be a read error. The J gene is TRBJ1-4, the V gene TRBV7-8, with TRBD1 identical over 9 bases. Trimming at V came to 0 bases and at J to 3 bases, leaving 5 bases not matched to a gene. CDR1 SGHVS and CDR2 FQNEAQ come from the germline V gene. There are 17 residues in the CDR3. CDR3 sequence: CASSLAGTGLPNEKLFF. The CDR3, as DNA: TGTGCCAGCAGCTTAGCTGGGACAGGGCTCCCTAATGAAAAACTGTTTTTT.

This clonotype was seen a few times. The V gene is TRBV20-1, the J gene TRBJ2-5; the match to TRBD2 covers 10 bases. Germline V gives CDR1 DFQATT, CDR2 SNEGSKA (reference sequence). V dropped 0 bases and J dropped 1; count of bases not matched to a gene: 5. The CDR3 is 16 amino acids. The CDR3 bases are TGCAGTGCTAGAGAGGAAGCGGGGGGGACCCAAGAGACCCAGTACTTC. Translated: CSAREEAGGTQETQYF.